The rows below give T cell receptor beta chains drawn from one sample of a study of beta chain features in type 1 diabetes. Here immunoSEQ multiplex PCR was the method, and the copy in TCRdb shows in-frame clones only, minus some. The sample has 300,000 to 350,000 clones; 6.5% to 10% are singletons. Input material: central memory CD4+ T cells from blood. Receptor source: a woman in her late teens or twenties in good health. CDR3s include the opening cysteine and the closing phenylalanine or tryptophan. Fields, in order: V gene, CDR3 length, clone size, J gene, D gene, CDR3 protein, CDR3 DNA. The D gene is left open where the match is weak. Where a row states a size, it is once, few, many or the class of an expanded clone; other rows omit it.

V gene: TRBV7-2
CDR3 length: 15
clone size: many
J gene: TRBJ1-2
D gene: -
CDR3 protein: CASSPLAAANYGYTF
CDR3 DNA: TGTGCCAGCAGCCCCCTTGCGGCGGCTAACTATGGCTACACCTTC

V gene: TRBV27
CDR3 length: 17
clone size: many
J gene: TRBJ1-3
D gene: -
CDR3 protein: CASSLRRSGSSGNTIYF
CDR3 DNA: TGTGCCAGCAGCTTGAGGCGGAGCGGAAGCTCTGGAAACACCATATATTTT

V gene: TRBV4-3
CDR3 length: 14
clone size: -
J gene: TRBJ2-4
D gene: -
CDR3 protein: CASSQWLGPNIQYF
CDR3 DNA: TGCGCCAGCAGCCAATGGTTAGGGCCGAACATTCAGTACTTC

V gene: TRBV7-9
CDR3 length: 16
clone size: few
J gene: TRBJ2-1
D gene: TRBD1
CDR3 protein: CASSWTGTRAYNEQFF
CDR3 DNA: TGTGCCAGCAGCTGGACAGGAACACGGGCCTACAATGAGCAGTTCTTC

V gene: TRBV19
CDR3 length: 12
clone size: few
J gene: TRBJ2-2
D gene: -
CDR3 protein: CASSIISGELFF
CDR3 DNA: TGTGCCAGTAGTATCATCTCCGGGGAGCTGTTTTTT

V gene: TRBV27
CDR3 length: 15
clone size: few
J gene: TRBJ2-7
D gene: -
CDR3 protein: CASSPYSVADYEQYF
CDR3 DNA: TGTGCCAGCAGTCCCTACTCCGTGGCCGACTACGAGCAGTACTTC

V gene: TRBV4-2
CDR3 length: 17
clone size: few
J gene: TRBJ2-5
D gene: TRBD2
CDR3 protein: CASSQGGLAGFQETQYF
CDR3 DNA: TGTGCCAGCAGCCAAGGAGGACTAGCGGGATTCCAAGAGACCCAGTACTTC

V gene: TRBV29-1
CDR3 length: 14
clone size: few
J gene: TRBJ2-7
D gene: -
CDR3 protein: CSVNTGVDTYGQYF
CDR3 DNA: TGCAGCGTTAACACAGGCGTCGATACTTATGGGCAGTACTTC

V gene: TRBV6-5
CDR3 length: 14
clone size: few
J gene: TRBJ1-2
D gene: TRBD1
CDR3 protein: CASSPGQGNYGYTF
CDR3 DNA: TGTGCCAGCAGTCCTGGACAGGGGAACTATGGCTACACCTTC

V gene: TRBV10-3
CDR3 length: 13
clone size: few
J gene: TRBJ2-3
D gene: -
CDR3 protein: CAISEHGVDTQYF
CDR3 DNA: TGTGCCATCAGCGAACACGGGGTGGATACGCAGTATTTT

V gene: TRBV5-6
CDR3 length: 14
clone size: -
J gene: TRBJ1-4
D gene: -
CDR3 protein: CASSLSGVNEKLFF
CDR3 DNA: TGTGCCAGCAGCTTGTCAGGGGTAAATGAAAAACTGTTTTTT

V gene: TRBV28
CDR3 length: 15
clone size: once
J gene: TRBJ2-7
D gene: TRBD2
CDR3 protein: CASRISGRALYEQYF
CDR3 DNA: TGTGCCAGCAGAATTAGCGGGAGGGCCTTGTACGAGCAGTACTTC

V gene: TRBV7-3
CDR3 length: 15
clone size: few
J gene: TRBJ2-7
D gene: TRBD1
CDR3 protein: CASSPNRGTSYEQYF
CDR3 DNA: TGTGCCAGCAGCCCCAACAGGGGTACCTCCTACGAGCAGTACTTC

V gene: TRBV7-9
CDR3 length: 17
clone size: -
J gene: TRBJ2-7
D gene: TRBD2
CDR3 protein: CASSLVLAGGSTYEQYF
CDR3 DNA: TGTGCCAGCAGCTTAGTGCTAGCGGGAGGTTCAACCTACGAGCAGTACTTC

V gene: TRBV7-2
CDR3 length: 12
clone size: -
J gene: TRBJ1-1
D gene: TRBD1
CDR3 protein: CASSDRGAEAFF
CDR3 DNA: TGTGCCAGCAGCGACAGGGGTGCTGAAGCTTTCTTT

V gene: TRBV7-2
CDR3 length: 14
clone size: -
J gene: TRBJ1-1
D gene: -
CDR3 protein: CASRSGTVNTEAFF
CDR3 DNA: TGTGCCAGCAGATCCGGGACGGTGAACACTGAAGCTTTCTTT

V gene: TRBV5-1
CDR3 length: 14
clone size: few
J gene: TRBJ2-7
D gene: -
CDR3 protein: CASRGAASSYEQYF
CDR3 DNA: TGCGCCAGCAGGGGAGCGGCCAGCTCCTACGAGCAGTACTTC

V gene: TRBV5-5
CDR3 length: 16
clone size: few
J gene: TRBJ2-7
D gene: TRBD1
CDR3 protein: CASSLATGTGYYEQYF
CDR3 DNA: TGTGCCAGCAGCTTGGCTACCGGGACAGGGTACTACGAGCAGTACTTC

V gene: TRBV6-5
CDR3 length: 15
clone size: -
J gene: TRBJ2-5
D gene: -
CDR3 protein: CASSKIDSLGGTQYF
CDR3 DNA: TGTGCCAGCAGTAAAATTGACTCGTTGGGGGGGACCCAGTACTTC

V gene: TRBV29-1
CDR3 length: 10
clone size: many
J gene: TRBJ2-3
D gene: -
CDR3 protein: CSVDTDTQYF
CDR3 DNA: TGCAGCGTTGATACAGATACGCAGTATTTT

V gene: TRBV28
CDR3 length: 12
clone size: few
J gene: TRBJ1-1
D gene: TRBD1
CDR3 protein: CASRSTGLEAFF
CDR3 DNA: TGTGCCAGCAGGTCGACAGGGCTTGAAGCTTTCTTT

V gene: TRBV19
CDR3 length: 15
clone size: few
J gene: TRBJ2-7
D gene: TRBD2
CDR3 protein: CASSIAIAGIREQYF
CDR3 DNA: TGTGCCAGTAGTATAGCGATAGCGGGAATACGCGAGCAGTACTTC

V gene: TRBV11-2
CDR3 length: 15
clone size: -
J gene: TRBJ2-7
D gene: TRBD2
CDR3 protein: CASSLESSGRNEQYF
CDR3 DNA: TGTGCCAGCAGCTTAGAATCTAGCGGGAGAAACGAGCAGTACTTC

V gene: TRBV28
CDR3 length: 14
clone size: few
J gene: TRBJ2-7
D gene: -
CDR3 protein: CASTVPGHQYEQYF
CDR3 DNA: TGTGCCAGCACCGTTCCGGGACACCAGTACGAGCAGTACTTC

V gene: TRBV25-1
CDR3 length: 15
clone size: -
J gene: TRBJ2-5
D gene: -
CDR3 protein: CASSDPRQGGETQYF
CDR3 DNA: TGTGCCAGCAGTGACCCCCGACAGGGAGGGGAGACCCAGTACTTC

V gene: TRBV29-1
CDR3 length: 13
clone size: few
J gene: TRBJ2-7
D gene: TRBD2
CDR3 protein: CSGSLAGSYEQYF
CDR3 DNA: TGCAGCGGGAGCCTAGCGGGTTCCTACGAGCAGTACTTC

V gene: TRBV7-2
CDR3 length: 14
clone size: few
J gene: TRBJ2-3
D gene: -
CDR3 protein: CASSSALPADTQYF
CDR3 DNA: TGTGCCAGCAGCTCCGCCTTGCCGGCAGATACGCAGTATTTT

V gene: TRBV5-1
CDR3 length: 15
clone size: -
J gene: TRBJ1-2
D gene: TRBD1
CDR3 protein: CASSFVGTGVYGYTF
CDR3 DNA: TGCGCCAGCAGCTTTGTCGGGACAGGGGTTTATGGCTACACCTTC

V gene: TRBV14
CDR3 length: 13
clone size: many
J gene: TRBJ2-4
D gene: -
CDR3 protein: CASSQDQGYIQYF
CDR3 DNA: TGTGCCAGCAGCCAAGATCAGGGCTACATTCAGTACTTC

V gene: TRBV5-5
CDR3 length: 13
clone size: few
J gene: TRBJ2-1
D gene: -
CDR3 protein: CASSLGSFDEQFF
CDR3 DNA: TGTGCCAGCAGCTTGGGGAGTTTCGATGAGCAGTTCTTC

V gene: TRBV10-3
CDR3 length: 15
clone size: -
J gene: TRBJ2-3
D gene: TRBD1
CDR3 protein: CASRTGQGAEDTQYF
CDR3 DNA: TGTGCCAGCCGAACAGGACAGGGGGCAGAAGATACGCAGTATTTT

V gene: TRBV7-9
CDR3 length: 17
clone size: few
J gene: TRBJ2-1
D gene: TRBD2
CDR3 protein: CASSSTLAGNRYNEQFF
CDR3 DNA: TGTGCCAGCAGCTCAACCTTAGCGGGGAACCGATACAATGAGCAGTTCTTC

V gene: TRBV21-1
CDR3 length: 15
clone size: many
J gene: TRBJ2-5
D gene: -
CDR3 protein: CASSKGSLALKTQYF
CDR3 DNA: TGTGCCAGCAGCAAAGGCTCCCTAGCCCTAAAGACCCAGTACTTC

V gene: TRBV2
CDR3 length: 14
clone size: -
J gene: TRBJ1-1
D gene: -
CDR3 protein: CASSVGVMNTEAFF
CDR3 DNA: TGTGCCAGCAGTGTTGGGGTGATGAACACTGAAGCTTTCTTT

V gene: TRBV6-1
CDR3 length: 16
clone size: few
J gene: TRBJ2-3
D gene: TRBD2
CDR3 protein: CASSDRTSGYTDTQYF
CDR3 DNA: TGTGCCAGCAGTGACAGGACTAGCGGCTACACAGATACGCAGTATTTT

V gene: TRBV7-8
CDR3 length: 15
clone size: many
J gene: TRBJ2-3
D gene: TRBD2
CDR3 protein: CASSFTSGPTDTQYF
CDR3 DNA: TGTGCCAGCAGCTTCACTAGCGGGCCCACAGATACGCAGTATTTT

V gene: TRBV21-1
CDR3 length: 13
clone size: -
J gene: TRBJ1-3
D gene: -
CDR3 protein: CAKTRFSGNTIYF
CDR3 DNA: TGTGCCAAAACCAGATTCTCTGGAAACACCATATATTTT

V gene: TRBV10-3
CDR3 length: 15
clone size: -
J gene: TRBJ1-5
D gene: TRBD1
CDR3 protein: CAISGTGTADQPQHF
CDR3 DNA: TGTGCCATCAGCGGAACTGGGACAGCTGATCAGCCCCAGCATTTT

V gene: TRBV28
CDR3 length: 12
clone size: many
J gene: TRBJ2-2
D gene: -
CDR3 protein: CASRRTTGELFF
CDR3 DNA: TGTGCCAGCAGACGGACCACCGGGGAGCTGTTTTTT

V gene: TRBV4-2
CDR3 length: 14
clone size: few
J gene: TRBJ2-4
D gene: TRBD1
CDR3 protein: CASSQDHRGNIQYF
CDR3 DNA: TGTGCCAGCAGCCAAGATCACAGGGGGAACATTCAGTACTTC

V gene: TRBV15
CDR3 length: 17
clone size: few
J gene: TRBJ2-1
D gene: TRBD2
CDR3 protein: CATSRNRPGLAGIEQFF
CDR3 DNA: TGTGCCACCAGCAGAAACAGACCGGGACTAGCGGGTATTGAGCAGTTCTTC

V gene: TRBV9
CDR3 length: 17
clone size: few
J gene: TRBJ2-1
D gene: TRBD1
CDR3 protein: CASSVEGTGRSYNEQFF
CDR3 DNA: TGTGCCAGCAGCGTTGAGGGGACAGGGCGGTCCTACAATGAGCAGTTCTTC

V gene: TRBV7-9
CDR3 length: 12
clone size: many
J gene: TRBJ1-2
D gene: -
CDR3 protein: CASSGQYYGYTF
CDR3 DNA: TGTGCCAGCAGTGGGCAGTACTATGGCTACACCTTC

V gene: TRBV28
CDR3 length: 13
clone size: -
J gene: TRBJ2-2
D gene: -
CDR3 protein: CASSPGATGELFF
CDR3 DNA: TGTGCCAGCAGCCCGGGTGCAACCGGGGAGCTGTTTTTT

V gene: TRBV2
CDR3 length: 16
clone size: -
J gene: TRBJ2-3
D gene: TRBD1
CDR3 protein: CASTGTGTGFADTQYF
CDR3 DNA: TGTGCCAGCACTGGAACCGGGACAGGGTTTGCAGATACGCAGTATTTT

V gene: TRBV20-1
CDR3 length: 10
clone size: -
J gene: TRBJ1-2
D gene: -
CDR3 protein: CSARRDGYTF
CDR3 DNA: TGCAGTGCTAGACGAGATGGCTACACCTTC

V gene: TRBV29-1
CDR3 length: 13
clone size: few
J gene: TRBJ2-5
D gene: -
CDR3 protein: CSVVTGFQETQYF
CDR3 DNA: TGCAGCGTTGTGACAGGCTTCCAAGAGACCCAGTACTTC

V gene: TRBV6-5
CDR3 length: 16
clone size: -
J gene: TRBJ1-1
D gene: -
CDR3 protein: CASSYEGGLTNTEAFF
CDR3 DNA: TGTGCCAGCAGTTATGAGGGGGGATTGACGAACACTGAAGCTTTCTTT

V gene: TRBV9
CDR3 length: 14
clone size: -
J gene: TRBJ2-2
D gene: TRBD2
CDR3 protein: CASQSGSLTGELFF
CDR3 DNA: TGTGCCAGCCAAAGCGGGAGCCTCACCGGGGAGCTGTTTTTT

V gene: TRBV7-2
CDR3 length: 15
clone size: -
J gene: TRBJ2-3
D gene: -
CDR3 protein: CASSLDRSSTDTQYF
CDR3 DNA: TGTGCCAGCAGCCTGGATCGTTCTAGCACAGATACGCAGTATTTT

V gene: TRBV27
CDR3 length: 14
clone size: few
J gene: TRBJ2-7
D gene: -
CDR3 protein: CASSRTVLSYEQYF
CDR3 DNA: TGTGCCAGCAGTCGGACAGTACTCTCCTACGAGCAGTACTTC

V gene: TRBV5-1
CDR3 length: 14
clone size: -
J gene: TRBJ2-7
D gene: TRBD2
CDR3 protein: CASSLTSGIYEQYF
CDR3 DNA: TGCGCCAGCAGCTTAACTAGCGGGATCTACGAGCAGTACTTC

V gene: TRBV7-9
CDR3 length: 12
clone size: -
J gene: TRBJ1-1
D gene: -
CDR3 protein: CASSLHGVEAFF
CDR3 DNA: TGTGCCAGCAGCTTACACGGTGTTGAAGCTTTCTTT

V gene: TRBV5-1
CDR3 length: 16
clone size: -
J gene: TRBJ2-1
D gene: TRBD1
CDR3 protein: CASSLRDRISYNEQFF
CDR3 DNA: TGCGCCAGCAGCCTAAGGGACAGGATCTCCTACAATGAGCAGTTCTTC

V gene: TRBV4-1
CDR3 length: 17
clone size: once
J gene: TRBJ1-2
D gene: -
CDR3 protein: CASSQDPGAGYYYGYTF
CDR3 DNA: TGCGCCAGCAGCCAAGATCCCGGGGCTGGTTACTACTATGGCTACACCTTC